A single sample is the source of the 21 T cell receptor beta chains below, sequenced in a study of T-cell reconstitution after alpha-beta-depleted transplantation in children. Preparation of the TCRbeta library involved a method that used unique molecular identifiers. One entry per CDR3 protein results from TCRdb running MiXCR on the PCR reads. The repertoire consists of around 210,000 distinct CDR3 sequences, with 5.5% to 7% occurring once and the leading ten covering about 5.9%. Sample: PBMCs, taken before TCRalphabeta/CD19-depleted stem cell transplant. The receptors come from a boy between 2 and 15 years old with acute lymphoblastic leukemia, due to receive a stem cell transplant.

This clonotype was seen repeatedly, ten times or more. In nucleotides, the CDR3 is TGTGCCAGCAGCCCAGGGGGTGAGCAGTTCTTC. Translation gives CASSPGGEQFF. The V call is TRBV7-2, the J call TRBJ2-1, with TRBD1 matching 7 bases. The germline CDR1 and CDR2 sequences are SGHTA and FQGNSA. The CDR3 runs to 11 residues. The V segment lost 5 bases and the J segment 9 bases; nucleotides outside the gene matches: 1.

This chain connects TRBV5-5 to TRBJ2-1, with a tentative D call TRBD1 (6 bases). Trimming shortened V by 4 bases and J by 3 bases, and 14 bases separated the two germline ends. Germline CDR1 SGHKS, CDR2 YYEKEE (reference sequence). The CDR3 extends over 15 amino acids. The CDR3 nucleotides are TGTGCCAGCAGCCCGTCAAGGACAGTCTACAATGAGCAGTTCTTC. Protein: CASSPSRTVYNEQFF.

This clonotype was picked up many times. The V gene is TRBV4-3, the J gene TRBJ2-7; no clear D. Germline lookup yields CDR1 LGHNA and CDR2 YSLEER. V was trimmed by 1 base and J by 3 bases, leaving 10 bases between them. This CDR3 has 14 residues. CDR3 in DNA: TGCGCCAGCAGCCAAGGCCTAGAATTCTACGAGCAGTACTTC. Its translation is CASSQGLEFYEQYF.

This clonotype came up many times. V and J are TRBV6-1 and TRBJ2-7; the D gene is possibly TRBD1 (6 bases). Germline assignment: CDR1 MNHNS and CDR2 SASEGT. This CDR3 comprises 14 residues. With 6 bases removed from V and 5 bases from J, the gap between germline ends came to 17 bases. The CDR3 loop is CASSQNRVANEQYF. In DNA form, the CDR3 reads TGTGCCAGCAGCCAGAACAGGGTCGCCAACGAGCAGTACTTC.

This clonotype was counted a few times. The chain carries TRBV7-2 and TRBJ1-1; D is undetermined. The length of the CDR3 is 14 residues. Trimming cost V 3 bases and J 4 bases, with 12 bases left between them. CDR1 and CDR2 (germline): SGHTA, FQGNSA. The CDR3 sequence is CASSFAGGLTEAFF. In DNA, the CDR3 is TGTGCCAGCAGCTTCGCTGGCGGGCTCACTGAAGCTTTCTTT.

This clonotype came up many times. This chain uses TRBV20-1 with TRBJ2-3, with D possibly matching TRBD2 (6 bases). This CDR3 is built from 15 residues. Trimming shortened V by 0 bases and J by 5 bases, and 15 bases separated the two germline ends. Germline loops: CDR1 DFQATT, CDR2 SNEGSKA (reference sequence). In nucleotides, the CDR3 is TGCAGTGCTAGAGAGCGGCCCTCCGGGGGAGATACGCAGTATTTT. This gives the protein CSARERPSGGDTQYF.

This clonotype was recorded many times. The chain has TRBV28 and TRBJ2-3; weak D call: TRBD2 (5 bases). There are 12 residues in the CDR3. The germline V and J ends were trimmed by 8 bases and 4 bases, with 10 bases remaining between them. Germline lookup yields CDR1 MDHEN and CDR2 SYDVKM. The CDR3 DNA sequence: TGTGCCAGCTTTCGGCGGGCAGATACGCAGTATTTT. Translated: CASFRRADTQYF.

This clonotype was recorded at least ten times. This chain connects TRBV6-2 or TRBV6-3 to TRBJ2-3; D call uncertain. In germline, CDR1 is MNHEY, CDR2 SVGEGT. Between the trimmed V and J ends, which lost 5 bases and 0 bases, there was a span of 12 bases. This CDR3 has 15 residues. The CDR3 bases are TGTGCCAGCAGTCCCCTGAGGATTAGCACAGATACGCAGTATTTT. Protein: CASSPLRISTDTQYF.

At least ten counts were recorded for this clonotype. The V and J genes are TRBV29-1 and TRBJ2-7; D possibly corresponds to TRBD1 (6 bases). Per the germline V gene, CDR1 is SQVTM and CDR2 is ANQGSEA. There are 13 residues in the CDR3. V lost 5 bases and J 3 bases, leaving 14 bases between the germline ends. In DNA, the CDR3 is TGCAGCGTTTCAGGGGAATCCATCTACGAGCAGTACTTC. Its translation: CSVSGESIYEQYF.

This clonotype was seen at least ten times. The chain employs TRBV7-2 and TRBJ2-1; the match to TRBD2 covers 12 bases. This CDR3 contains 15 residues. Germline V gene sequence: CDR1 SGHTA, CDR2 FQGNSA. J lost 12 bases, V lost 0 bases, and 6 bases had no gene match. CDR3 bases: TGTGCCAGCAGCTTAGCGCTGACTAGCGGGGGAGGGCAGTTCTTC. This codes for CASSLALTSGGGQFF.

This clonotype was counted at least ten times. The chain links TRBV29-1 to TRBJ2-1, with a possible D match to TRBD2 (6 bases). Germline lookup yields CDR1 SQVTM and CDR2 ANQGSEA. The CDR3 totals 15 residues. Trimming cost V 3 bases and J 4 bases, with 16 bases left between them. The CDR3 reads CSVDNRLGGYNEQFF. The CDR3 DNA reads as TGCAGCGTTGACAACCGACTGGGGGGATACAATGAGCAGTTCTTC.

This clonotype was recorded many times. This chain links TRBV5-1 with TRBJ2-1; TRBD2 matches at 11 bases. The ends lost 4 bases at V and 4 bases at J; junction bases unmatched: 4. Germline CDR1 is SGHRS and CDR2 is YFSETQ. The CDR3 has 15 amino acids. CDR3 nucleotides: TGCGCCAGCAGCCCGGGACTAGCGGTATACAATGAGCAGTTCTTC. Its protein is CASSPGLAVYNEQFF.

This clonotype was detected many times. CDR3 nucleotides: TGCAGCGTTGATACGGGTAACTATGGCTACACCTTC. Its translation is CSVDTGNYGYTF. The V gene is TRBV29-1, the J gene TRBJ1-2; unclear D gene. Trimming removed 3 bases from V and 1 base from J, with 6 bases in between. CDR1 and CDR2 from the germline V gene are SQVTM and ANQGSEA. CDR3 length: 12 residues.

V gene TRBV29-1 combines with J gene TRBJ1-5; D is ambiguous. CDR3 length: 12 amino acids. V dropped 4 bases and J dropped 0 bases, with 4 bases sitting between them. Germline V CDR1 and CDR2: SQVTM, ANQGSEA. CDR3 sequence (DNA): TGCAGCGTTGGCATTAGCAATCAGCCCCAGCATTTT. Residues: CSVGISNQPQHF.

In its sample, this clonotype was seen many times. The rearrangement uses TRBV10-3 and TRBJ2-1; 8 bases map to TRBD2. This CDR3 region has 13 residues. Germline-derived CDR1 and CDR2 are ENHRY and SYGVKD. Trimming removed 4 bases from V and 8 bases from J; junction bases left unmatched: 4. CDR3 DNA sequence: TGTGCCATCAGTGTTAGCGGGGAATATGAGCAGTTCTTC. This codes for CAISVSGEYEQFF.

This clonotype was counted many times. This CDR3 is CASLQFPGREGTGELFF. CDR3 in DNA: TGTGCCAGTCTTCAATTTCCGGGACGCGAAGGGACCGGGGAGCTGTTTTTT. The V and J genes are TRBV7-9 and TRBJ2-2, with D perhaps being TRBD1 or TRBD2 (5 bases each). Looked up from germline, CDR1 is SEHNR and CDR2 is FQNEAQ (reference sequence). The CDR3 totals 17 residues. V was shortened by 9 bases and J by 5 bases, with 25 bases between the two germline ends.

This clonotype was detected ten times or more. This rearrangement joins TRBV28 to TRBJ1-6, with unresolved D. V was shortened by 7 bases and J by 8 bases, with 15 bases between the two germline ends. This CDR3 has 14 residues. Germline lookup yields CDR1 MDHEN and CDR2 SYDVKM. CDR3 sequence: CASKERTYHSPLHF. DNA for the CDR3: TGTGCCAGCAAGGAAAGAACCTACCATTCACCCCTCCACTTT.

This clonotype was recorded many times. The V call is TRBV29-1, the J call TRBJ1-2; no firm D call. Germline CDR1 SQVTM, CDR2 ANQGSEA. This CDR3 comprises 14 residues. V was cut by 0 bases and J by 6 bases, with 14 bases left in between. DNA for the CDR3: TGCAGCGTTGAAGATATTCAGGTCCGCGATGGCTACACCTTC. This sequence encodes CSVEDIQVRDGYTF.

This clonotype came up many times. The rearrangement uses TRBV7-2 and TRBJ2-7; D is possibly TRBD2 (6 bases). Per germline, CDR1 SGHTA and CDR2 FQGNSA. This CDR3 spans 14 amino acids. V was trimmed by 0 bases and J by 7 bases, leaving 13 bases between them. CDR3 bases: TGTGCCAGCAGCTTAGCCGGGACTCTTCGGGAGCAGTACTTC. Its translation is CASSLAGTLREQYF.

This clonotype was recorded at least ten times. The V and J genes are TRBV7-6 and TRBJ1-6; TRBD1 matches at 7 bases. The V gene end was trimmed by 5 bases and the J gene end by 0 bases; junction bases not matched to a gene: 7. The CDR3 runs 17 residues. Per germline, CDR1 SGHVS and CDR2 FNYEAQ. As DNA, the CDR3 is TGTGCCAGCAGCCAACTGGCAGGGGGCTCCTATAATTCACCCCTCCACTTT. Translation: CASSQLAGGSYNSPLHF.

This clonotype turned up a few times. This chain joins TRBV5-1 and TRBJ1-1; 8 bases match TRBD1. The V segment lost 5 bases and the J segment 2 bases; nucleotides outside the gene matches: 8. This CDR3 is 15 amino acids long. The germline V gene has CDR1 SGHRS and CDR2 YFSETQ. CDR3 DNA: TGCGCCAGCAGGCCTCAGGGGGCGGGAAACACTGAAGCTTTCTTT. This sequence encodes CASRPQGAGNTEAFF.